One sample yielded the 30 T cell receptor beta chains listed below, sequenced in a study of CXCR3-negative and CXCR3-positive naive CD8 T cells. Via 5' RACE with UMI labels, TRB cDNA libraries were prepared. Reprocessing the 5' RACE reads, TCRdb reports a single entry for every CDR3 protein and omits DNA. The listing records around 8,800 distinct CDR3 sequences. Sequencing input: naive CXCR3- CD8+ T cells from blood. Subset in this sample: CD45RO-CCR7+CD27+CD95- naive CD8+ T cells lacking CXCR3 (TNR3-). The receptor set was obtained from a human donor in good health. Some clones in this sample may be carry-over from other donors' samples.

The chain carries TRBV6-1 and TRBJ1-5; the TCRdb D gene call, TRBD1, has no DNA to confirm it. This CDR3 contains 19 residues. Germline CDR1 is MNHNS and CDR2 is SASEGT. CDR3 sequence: CASSELGGTTFTVNQPQHF.

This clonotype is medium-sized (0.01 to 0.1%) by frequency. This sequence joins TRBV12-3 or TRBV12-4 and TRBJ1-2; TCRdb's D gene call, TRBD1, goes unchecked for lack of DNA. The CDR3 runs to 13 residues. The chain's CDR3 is CASSSYRGEGYTF.

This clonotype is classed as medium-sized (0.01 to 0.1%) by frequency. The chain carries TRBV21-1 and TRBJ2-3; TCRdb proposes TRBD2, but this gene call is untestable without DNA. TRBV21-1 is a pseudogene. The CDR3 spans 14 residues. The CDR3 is CASEATSGADTQYF.

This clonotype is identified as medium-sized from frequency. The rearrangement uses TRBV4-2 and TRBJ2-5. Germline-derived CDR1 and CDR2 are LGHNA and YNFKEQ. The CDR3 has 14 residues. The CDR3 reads CASSQDLYGETQYF.

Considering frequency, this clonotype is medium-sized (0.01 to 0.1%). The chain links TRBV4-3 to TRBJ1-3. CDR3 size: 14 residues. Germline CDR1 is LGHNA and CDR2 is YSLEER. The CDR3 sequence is CASSQDYGGNTIYF.

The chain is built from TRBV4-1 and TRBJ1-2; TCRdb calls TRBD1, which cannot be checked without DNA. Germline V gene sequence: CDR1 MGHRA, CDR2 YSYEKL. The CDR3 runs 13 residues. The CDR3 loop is CASNSGQVYGYTF.

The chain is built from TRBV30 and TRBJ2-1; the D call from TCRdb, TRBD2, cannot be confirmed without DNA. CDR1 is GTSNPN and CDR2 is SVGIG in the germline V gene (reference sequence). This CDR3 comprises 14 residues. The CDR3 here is CAWERDGSYNEQFF.

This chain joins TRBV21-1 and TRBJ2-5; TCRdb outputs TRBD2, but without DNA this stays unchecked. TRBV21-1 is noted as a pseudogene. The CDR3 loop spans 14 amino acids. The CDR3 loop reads CASSKRLAAETQYF.

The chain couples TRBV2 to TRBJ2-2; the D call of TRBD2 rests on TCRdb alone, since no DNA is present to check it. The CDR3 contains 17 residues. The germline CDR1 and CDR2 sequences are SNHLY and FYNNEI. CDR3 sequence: CASSDGHGGFGTGELFF.

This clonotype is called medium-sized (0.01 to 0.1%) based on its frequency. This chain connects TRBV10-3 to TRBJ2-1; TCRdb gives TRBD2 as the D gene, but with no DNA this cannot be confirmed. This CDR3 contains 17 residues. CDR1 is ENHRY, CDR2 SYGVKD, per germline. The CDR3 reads CAISESGLAGGDNEQFF.

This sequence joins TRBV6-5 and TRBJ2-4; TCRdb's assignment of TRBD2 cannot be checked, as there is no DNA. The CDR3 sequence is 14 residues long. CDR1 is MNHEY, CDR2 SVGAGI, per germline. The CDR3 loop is CARRLAGVVNIQYF.

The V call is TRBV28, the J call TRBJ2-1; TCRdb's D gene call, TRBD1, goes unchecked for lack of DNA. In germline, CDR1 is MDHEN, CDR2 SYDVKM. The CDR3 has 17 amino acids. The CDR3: CASSSPRLGVRNNEQFF.

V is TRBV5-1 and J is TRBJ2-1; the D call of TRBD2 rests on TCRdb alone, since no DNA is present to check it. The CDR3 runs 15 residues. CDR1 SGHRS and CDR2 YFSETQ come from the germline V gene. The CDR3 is CASSWTSGGYNEQFF.

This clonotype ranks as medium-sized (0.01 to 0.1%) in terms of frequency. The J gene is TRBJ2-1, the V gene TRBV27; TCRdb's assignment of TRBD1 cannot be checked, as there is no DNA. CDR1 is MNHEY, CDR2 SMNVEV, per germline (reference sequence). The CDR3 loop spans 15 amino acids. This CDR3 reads CASSFLRGLNNEQFF.

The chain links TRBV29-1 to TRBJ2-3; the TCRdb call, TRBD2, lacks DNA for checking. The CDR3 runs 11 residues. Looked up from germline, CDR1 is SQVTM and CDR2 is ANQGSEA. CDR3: CSVFSGRGKYF.

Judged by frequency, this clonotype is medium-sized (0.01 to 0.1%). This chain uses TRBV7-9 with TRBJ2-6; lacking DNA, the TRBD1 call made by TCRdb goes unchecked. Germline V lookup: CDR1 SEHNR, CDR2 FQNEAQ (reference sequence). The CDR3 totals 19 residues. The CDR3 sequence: CASSVPGDRKHSGANVLTF.

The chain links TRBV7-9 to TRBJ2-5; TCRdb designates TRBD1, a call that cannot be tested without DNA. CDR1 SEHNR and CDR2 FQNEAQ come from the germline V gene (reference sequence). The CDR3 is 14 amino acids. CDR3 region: CASRTGTGLRTQYF.

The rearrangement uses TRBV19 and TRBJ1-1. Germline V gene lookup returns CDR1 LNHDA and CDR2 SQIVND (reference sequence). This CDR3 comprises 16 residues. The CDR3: CASSIPSTVMNTEAFF.

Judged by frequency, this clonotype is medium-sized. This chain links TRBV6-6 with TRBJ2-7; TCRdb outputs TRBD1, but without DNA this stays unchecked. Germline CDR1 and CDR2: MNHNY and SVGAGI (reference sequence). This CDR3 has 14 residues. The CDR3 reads CASSPTGRTYEQYF.

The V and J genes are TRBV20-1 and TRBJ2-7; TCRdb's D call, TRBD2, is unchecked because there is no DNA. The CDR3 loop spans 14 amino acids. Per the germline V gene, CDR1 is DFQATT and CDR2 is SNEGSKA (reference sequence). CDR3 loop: CSANAGTSGYEQYF.

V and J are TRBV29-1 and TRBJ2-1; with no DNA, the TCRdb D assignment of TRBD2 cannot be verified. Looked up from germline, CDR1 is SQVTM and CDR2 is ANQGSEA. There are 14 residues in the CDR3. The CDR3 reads CSGELAGGPYEQFF.

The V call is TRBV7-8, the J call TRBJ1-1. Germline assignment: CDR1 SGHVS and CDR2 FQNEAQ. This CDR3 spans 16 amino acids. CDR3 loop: CASSPGLNLLNTEAFF.

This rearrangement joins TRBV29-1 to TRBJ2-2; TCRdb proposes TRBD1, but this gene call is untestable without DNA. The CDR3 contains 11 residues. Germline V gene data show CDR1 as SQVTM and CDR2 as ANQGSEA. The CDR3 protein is CSANRGGELFF.

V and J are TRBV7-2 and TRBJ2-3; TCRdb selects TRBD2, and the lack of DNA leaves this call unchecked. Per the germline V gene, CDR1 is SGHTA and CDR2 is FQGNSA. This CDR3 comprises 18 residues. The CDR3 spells CASSSTDGSGILTDTQYF.

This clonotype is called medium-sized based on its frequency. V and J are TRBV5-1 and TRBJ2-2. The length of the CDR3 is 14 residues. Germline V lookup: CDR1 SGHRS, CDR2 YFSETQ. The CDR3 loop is CASSLRTNTGELFF. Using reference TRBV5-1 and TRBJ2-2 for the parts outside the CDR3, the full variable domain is KAGVTQTPRYLIKTRGQQVTLSCSPISGHRSVSWYQQTPGQGLQFLFEYFSETQRNKGNFPGRFSGRQFSNSRSEMNVSTLELGDSALYLCASSLRTNTGELFFGEGSRLTVL.

CDR3 amino acids: CASSPHDRGQETQYF. J is TRBJ2-5 and V is TRBV28; the TCRdb call, TRBD1, lacks DNA for checking. CDR1 and CDR2 (germline): MDHEN, SYDVKM. The CDR3 consists of 15 residues.

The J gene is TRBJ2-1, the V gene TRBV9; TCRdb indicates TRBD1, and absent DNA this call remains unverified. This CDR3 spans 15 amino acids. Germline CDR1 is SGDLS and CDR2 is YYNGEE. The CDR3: CASSVAGGTYNEQFF.

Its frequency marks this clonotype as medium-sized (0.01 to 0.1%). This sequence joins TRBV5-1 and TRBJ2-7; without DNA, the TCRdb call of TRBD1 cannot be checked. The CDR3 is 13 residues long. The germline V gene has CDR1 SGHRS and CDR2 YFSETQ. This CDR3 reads CASSLGTNYEQYF.

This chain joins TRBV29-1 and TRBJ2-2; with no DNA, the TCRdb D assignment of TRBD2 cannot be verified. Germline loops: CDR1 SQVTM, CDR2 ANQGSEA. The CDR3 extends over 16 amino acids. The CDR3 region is CSVLPTSGRGTGELFF.

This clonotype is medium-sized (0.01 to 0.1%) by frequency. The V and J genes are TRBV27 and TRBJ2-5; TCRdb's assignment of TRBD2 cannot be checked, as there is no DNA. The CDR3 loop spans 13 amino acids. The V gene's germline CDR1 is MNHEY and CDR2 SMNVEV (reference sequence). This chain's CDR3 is CASRGLAVETQYF.